A selection of T cell receptor beta chains follows, all from one sample in a study of T cells expressing NK-cell markers. From the 5' RACE reads, TCRdb lists one entry per CDR3 protein and no DNA. Its listing shows 400,000 or so distinct CDR3 sequences. Specimen: blood T cells: a sorted CD56 or NKG2C T cell subset, CD4+ or CD8+ T cells, or bulk PBMC T cells (not recorded which). These receptors were obtained from a woman between 45 and 60 years old in good health. Each CDR3 is given with its conserved first and last residue.

TRBJ1-5	TRBV10-3	CAISPGQDHQPQHF
TRBJ2-7	TRBV29-1	CSVAEGASYEQYF
TRBJ2-3	TRBV20-1	CSARDLVLATDTQYF
TRBJ2-5	TRBV4-1	CASSHLPGDQETQYF
TRBJ1-4	TRBV29-1	CSVDGGDNEKLFF
TRBJ1-3	TRBV3-1	CASSPTQDRSSGNTIYF
TRBJ2-1	TRBV7-8	CASSPDPWEQFF
TRBJ2-7	TRBV4-1	CASGHRGPTYEQYF
TRBJ2-1	TRBV10-2	CASSEVAEVYNEQFF
TRBJ1-2	TRBV27	CASRSSDREMYGYTF
TRBJ1-1	TRBV4-2	CASSHNRAGGYEAFF
TRBJ2-7	TRBV7-2	CASSLSPGQSYEQYF
TRBJ2-3	TRBV20-1	CSSQPRITDTQYF
TRBJ2-4	TRBV12-3/TRBV12-4	CASSLDRGKNIQYF
TRBJ2-4	TRBV12-3/TRBV12-4	CASLLTGSYIQYF
TRBJ1-2	TRBV6-5	CATRGVGYGYTF
TRBJ2-5	TRBV5-1	CASSFTGGPETQYF
TRBJ2-3	TRBV7-3	CASSGGRETDTQYF
TRBJ2-3	TRBV10-1	CASSEVSGATPDTQYF
TRBJ1-5	TRBV20-1	CSARDPAGSFNQPQHF
TRBJ2-7	TRBV6-2/TRBV6-3	CASSPVNPYEQYF
TRBJ1-6	TRBV7-9	CASSVQGRPYNSPLHF
TRBJ1-5	TRBV29-1	CSVRAGLGGNQPQHF
TRBJ2-2	TRBV10-3	CAISEGRRVREELFF
TRBJ2-4	TRBV11-2	CASSLGYRLAGVRAKNIQYF
TRBJ1-6	TRBV20-1	CSAREGDFSYNSPLHF
TRBJ2-2	TRBV21-1	CASSKARPGGRNTGELFF
TRBJ2-1	TRBV7-9	CASSESGRALNEQFF